The 21 T cell receptor beta chains presented below share a single source sample, sequenced in a study of T cells in localized non-small cell lung cancer. Only in-frame clones appear in the TCRdb table, and some are missing; sequencing was by immunoSEQ multiplex PCR. Among about 70,000 clones listed, about 86% were seen once. This sample comprised peripheral blood, obtained before any cancer treatment. The receptors shown here come from a male donor at least 60 years old with stage III squamous cell lung carcinoma.

J is TRBJ1-4 and V is TRBV19, with D possibly matching TRBD1 (6 bases). The CDR3 is made up of 16 amino acids. The V gene's germline CDR1 is LNHDA and CDR2 SQIVND (reference sequence). The germline V and J ends were trimmed by 2 bases and 10 bases, with 20 bases remaining between them. The chain's CDR3 is CASSIIGQPRVGKLFF. The CDR3 region has the DNA TGTGCCAGTAGTATAATCGGACAGCCCAGGGTAGGAAAACTGTTTTTT.

The rearrangement uses TRBV5-1 and TRBJ2-3; 9 bases line up with TRBD2. Germline lookup yields CDR1 SGHRS and CDR2 YFSETQ. With V trimmed by 4 bases and J by 2 bases, 8 bases remained unmatched. The CDR3 length is 16 residues. CDR3 loop: CASSSGRLAVTDTQYF. CDR3 DNA: TGCGCCAGCAGCAGCGGAAGACTAGCGGTCACAGATACGCAGTATTTT.

The gene calls are TRBV7-2 and TRBJ2-2, with TRBD1 identical over 8 bases. CDR1 and CDR2 (germline): SGHTA, FQGNSA. CDR3 length equals 15 residues. Unmatched junction bases numbered 4, after V lost 6 bases and J lost 1 base. CDR3 sequence reads: CASRSGQGNTGELFF. DNA for the CDR3: TGTGCCAGCAGAAGTGGACAGGGGAACACCGGGGAGCTGTTTTTT.

The V gene is TRBV7-8, the J gene TRBJ1-5; no firm D call. Trimming pared 1 base from V and 2 bases from J, leaving 6 bases between. This CDR3 contains 14 residues. The V gene's germline CDR1 is SGHVS and CDR2 FQNEAQ. The CDR3 spells CASSLGRGNQPQHF. The CDR3 nucleotides are TGTGCCAGCAGCTTAGGAAGGGGCAATCAGCCCCAGCATTTT.

This chain uses TRBV14 with TRBJ2-3, with D uncertain. This CDR3 is built from 11 residues. In germline, CDR1 is SGHDN, CDR2 FVKESK. V dropped 3 bases and J dropped 2 bases, with 0 bases sitting between them. As DNA, the CDR3 is TGTGCCAGCAGCCACACAGATACGCAGTATTTT. Translation: CASSHTDTQYF.

The CDR3 DNA sequence: TGTGCCAGCTCGTTCTCTCTCCCGGACGAAGCCTGGGAGACCCAGTACTTC. Its protein product is CASSFSLPDEAWETQYF. The chain combines TRBV18 with TRBJ2-5; D gene uncertain. V dropped 6 bases and J dropped 5 bases, with 25 bases sitting between them. The CDR3 spans 17 residues. The germline gives CDR1 KGHSH, CDR2 LQKENI.

The chain joins TRBV5-5 to TRBJ1-5; no reliable D call. V was clipped by 2 bases and J by 4 bases, with 13 bases between them. The V gene's germline CDR1 is SGHKS and CDR2 YYEKEE (reference sequence). The CDR3 contains 15 residues. CDR3 in DNA: TGTGCCAGCAGCTTTCGGTGGTCGCTGAATCAGCCCCAGCATTTT. Protein product: CASSFRWSLNQPQHF. Drawing the rest from reference TRBV5-5 and TRBJ1-5, the complete variable domain is DAGVTQSPTHLIKTRGQQVTLRCSPISGHKSVSWYQQVLGQGPQFIFQYYEKEERGRGNFPDRFSARQFPNYSSELNVNALLLGDSALYLCASSFRWSLNQPQHFGDGTRLSIL.

The DNA for the CDR3 is TGCAGCGTGGGGGGGACAGTACAGAATGAGCAGTTCTTC. This gives the protein CSVGGTVQNEQFF. The chain uses TRBV29-1 and TRBJ2-1; D assignment may be TRBD1 or TRBD2 (7 bases each). This CDR3 is 13 amino acids long. Germline CDR1 SQVTM, CDR2 ANQGSEA. V was shortened by 6 bases and J by 7 bases, with 16 bases between the two germline ends.

This chain links TRBV6-6 with TRBJ1-1, with D unclear. This CDR3 region has 12 residues. V shed 2 bases and J shed 1 base, with 2 bases lying between them. CDR1 and CDR2 from the germline V gene are MNHNY and SVGAGI (reference sequence). The CDR3 nucleotides read TGTGCCAGCAGTTACCGGAACACTGAAGCTTTCTTT. Its translation: CASSYRNTEAFF.

The rearrangement links TRBV15 to TRBJ1-2; TRBD1 is a possible D gene (5 bases). The germline V gene has CDR1 LNHNV and CDR2 YYDKDF (reference sequence). V dropped 4 bases and J dropped 4 bases, with 16 bases sitting between them. This CDR3 contains 15 residues. The chain's CDR3 is CATSTGHGRGYGYTF. The CDR3 DNA follows: TGTGCCACCAGCACTGGACATGGACGGGGCTATGGCTACACCTTC.

V gene TRBV9 combines with J gene TRBJ1-2; 7 positions agree with TRBD1. Trimming took 4 bases from V and 8 from J; bases not matched to a gene: 17. CDR1 and CDR2 from the germline V gene are SGDLS and YYNGEE. The CDR3 covers 16 residues. The CDR3 reads CASSLPRTGLLEGYTF. The CDR3 coding sequence is TGTGCCAGCAGCCTACCCCGGACAGGCTTGCTTGAAGGCTACACCTTC. Using reference TRBV9 and TRBJ1-2 for the parts outside the CDR3, the full variable domain is DSGVTQTPKHLITATGQRVTLRCSPRSGDLSVYWYQQSLDQGLQFLIQYYNGEERAKGNILERFSAQQFPDLHSELNLSSLELGDSALYFCASSLPRTGLLEGYTFGSGTRLTVV.

The rearrangement links TRBV7-9 to TRBJ1-5; 12 bases agree with TRBD1. CDR1 and CDR2 (germline): SEHNR, FQNEAQ (reference sequence). This CDR3 contains 18 residues. V gave up 4 bases and J gave up 2 bases; unmatched junction bases: 9. CDR3 in DNA: TGTGCCAGCAGCTCCGGGACAGGGGGCGTTACGGGCAATCAGCCCCAGCATTTT. The encoded protein is CASSSGTGGVTGNQPQHF.

This clone was found a few times. The V gene is TRBV7-6, the J gene TRBJ2-1, with 8 bases matching TRBD1. CDR1 is SGHVS, CDR2 FNYEAQ, per germline. The CDR3 spans 17 residues. The V gene end was trimmed by 5 bases and the J gene end by 1 base; junction bases not matched to a gene: 10. CDR3 region: CASSLETGDGSYNEQFF. CDR3 nucleotides: TGTGCCAGCAGCCTGGAGACAGGGGATGGTTCCTACAATGAGCAGTTCTTC.

This chain connects TRBV2 to TRBJ2-3; 7 positions match TRBD2. In germline, CDR1 is SNHLY, CDR2 FYNNEI. There are 15 residues in the CDR3. With V trimmed by 4 bases and J by 1 base, 5 bases remained unmatched. As DNA, the CDR3 is TGTGCCAGCAGTGGGTCTAGCGGCGGCACAGATACGCAGTATTTT. Translation: CASSGSSGGTDTQYF.

The J gene is TRBJ2-7, the V gene TRBV6-1, with 8 bases identical to TRBD2. The CDR3 contains 15 residues. The J segment lost 2 bases and the V segment lost 6 bases, leaving 9 bases of the junction unmatched. Germline V lookup: CDR1 MNHNS, CDR2 SASEGT. DNA of the CDR3: TGTGCCAGCAGCCCTCTAGCGGGTCAACCCTACGAGCAGTACGTC. It yields the protein CASSPLAGQPYEQYV.

The chain is built from TRBV7-2 and TRBJ2-2; 8 bases agree with TRBD2. CDR1 and CDR2 from the germline V gene are SGHTA and FQGNSA. The junction had 5 bases not matched to a gene; V was cut back by 5 bases and J by 3 bases. CDR3 length equals 15 residues. Here the CDR3 reads CASSQRGTDTGELFF. The CDR3 DNA follows: TGTGCCAGCAGCCAGCGGGGGACCGACACCGGGGAGCTGTTTTTT.

The chain joins TRBV7-8 to TRBJ2-5; no reliable D call. Trimming shortened V by 3 bases and J by 2 bases, and 1 base separated the two germline ends. The CDR3 is 11 residues long. The germline CDR1 and CDR2 sequences are SGHVS and FQNEAQ. This chain's CDR3 is CASSFQETQYF. The CDR3 coding sequence is TGTGCCAGCAGCTTTCAAGAGACCCAGTACTTC. Filled out from reference TRBV7-8 and TRBJ2-5, the complete variable domain reads GAGVSQSPRYKVAKRGQDVALRCDPISGHVSLFWYQQALGQGPEFLTYFQNEAQLDKSGLPSDRFFAERPEGSVSTLKIQRTQQEDSAVYLCASSFQETQYFGPGTRLLVL.

V and J are TRBV19 and TRBJ2-2, with TRBD1 identical over 7 bases. Germline CDR1 and CDR2: LNHDA and SQIVND (reference sequence). Trimming cost V 3 bases and J 6 bases; bases outside gene matches: 4. CDR3 length equals 14 residues. CDR3 in DNA: TGTGCCAGTAGTATCGACAGGGTGGCCGGGGAGCTGTTTTTT. It codes for CASSIDRVAGELFF.

J is TRBJ1-4 and V is TRBV9; D gene ambiguous. This CDR3 is 15 amino acids long. V shed 4 bases and J shed 0 bases, with 10 bases lying between them. Germline CDR1 SGDLS, CDR2 YYNGEE. CDR3: CASSPVVATNEKLFF. The CDR3 DNA reads TGTGCCAGCAGCCCGGTTGTCGCAACTAATGAAAAACTGTTTTTT.

The V gene is TRBV10-3, the J gene TRBJ2-2, with D unclear. The V end was cut by 9 bases, the J end by 4 bases, with 6 bases between. The germline gives CDR1 ENHRY, CDR2 SYGVKD. This CDR3 is 11 amino acids long. The CDR3 DNA is TGTGCCATAAGTCGCACCGGGGAGCTGTTTTTT. Translating gives CAISRTGELFF.

This clone was seen a few times. The gene calls are TRBV27 and TRBJ1-5; 9 bases are shared with TRBD1. CDR1 is MNHEY and CDR2 is SMNVEV in the germline V gene (reference sequence). CDR3 size: 17 residues. J lost 1 base, V lost 5 bases, and 9 bases had no gene match. The CDR3: CASSADRGEMSNQPQHF. The CDR3 nucleotides read TGTGCCAGCAGTGCCGACAGGGGGGAAATGAGCAATCAGCCCCAGCATTTT.